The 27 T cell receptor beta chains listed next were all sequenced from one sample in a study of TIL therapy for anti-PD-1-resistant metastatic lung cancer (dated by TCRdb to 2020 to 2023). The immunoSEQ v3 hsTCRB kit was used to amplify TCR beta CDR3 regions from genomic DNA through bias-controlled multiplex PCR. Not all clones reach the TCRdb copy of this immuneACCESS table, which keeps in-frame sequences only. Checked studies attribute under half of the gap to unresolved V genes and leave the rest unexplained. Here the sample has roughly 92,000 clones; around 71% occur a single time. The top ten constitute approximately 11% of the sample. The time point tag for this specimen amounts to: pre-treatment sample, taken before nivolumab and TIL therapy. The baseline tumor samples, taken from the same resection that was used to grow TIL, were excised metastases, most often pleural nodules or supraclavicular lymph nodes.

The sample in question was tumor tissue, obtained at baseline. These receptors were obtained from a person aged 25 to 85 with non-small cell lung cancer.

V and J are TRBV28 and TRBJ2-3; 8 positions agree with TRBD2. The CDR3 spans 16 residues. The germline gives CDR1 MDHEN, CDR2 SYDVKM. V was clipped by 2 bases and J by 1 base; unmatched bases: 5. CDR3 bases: TGTGCCAGCAGTTTAGTCGCGGGGGGCGGCACAGATACGCAGTATTTT. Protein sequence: CASSLVAGGGTDTQYF.

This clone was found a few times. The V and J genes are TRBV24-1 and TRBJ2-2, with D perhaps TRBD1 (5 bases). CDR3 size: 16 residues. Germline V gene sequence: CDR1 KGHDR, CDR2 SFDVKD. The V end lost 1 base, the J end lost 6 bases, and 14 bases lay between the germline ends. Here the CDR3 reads CATSDFQQARSGELFF. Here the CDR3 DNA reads TGTGCCACCAGTGATTTCCAACAGGCCAGGTCCGGGGAGCTGTTTTTT.

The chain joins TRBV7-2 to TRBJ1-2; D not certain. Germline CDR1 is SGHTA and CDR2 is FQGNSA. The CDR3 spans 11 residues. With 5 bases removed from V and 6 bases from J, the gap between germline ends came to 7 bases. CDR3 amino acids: CASSVNNGYTF. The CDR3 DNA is TGTGCCAGCAGCGTAAATAATGGCTACACCTTC.

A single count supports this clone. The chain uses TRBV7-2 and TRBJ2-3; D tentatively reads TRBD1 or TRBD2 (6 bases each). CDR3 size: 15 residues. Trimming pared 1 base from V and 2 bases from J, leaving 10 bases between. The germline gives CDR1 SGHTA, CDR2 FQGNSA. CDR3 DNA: TGTGCCAGCAGCTTAGAACGGGGGCTCACAGATACGCAGTATTTT. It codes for CASSLERGLTDTQYF. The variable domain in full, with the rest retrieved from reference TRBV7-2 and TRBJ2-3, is GAGVSQSPSNKVTEKGKDVELRCDPISGHTALYWYRQSLGQGLEFLIYFQGNSAPDKSGLPSDRFSAERTGGSVSTLTIQRTQQEDSAVYLCASSLERGLTDTQYFGPGTRLTVL.

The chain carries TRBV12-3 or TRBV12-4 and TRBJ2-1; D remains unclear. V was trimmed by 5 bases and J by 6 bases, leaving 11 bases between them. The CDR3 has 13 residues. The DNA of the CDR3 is TGTGCCAGCAGTAGGACCGGACCCAATGAGCAGTTCTTC. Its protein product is CASSRTGPNEQFF.

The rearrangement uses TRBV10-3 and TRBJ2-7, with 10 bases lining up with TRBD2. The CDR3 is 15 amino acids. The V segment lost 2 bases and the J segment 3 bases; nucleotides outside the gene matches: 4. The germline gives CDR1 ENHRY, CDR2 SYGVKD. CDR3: CAISENPSGGYEQYF. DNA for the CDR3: TGTGCCATCAGTGAGAATCCTAGCGGGGGCTACGAGCAGTACTTC.

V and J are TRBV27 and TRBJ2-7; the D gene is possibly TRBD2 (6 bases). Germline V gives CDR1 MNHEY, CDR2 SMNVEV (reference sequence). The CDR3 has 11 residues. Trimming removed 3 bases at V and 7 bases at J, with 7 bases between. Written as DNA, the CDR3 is TGTGCCAGCAGTTTGGCGGGGGAGCAGTACTTC. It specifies CASSLAGEQYF.

For the CDR3, the DNA is TGTGCCACCAGTGAAGTAGGGAGCACAGATACGCAGTATTTT. This gives the protein CATSEVGSTDTQYF. The V and J genes are TRBV24-1 and TRBJ2-3; D is ambiguous. The V end lost 4 bases, the J end lost 0 bases, and 7 bases lay between the germline ends. The germline CDR1 and CDR2 sequences are KGHDR and SFDVKD. The CDR3 consists of 14 residues.

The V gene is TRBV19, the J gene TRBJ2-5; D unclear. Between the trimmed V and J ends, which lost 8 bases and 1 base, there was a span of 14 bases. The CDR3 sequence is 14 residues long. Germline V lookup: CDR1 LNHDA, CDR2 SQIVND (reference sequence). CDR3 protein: CASSFGWGQETQYF. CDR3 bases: TGTGCCAGTTCCTTCGGGTGGGGCCAAGAGACCCAGTACTTC.

The CDR3 bases are TGCGCCAGCAGCCTCTCCAGGGGGCGGGTCACTGAAGCTTTCTTT. Translating gives CASSLSRGRVTEAFF. The rearrangement joins TRBV5-1 to TRBJ1-1, with 8 bases lining up with TRBD1. J gave up 4 bases and V 4 bases, and 9 bases lay outside the gene matches. The CDR3 covers 15 residues. From germline, CDR1 is SGHRS and CDR2 YFSETQ.

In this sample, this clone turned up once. The CDR3 here is CASSRLAGQTQYF. CDR3 coding DNA: TGTGCCAGCTCACGACTAGCGGGCCAGACCCAGTACTTC. V usage is TRBV18 and J usage is TRBJ2-5, with 10 bases that match TRBD2. From germline, CDR1 is KGHSH and CDR2 LQKENI. V shed 4 bases, J shed 6 bases, and the junction held 2 bases outside the gene matches. The CDR3 sequence is 13 residues long.

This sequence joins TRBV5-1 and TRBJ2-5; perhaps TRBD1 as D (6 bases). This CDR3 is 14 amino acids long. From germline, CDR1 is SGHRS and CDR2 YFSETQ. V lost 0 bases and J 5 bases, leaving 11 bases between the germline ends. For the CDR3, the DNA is TGCGCCAGCAGCTTGGGGGCCAGGGGTGAGACCCAGTACTTC. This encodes CASSLGARGETQYF.

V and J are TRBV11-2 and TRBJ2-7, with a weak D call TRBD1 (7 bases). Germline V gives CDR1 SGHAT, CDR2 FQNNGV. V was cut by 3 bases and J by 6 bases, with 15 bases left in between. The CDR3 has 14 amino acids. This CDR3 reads CASSFQGGSGEQYF. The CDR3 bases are TGTGCCAGCAGCTTCCAGGGGGGTTCGGGCGAGCAGTACTTC.

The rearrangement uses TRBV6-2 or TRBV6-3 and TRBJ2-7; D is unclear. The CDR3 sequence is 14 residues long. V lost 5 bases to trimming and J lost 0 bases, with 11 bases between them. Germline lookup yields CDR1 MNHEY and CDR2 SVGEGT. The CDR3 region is CASSRAPSSYEQYF. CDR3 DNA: TGTGCCAGCAGTCGTGCGCCAAGCTCCTACGAGCAGTACTTC.

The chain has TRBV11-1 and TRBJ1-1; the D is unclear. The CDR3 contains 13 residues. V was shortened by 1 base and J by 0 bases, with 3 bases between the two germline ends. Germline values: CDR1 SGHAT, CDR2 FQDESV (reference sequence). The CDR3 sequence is CASSLGVNTEAFF. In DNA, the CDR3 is TGTGCCAGCAGCTTAGGGGTGAACACTGAAGCTTTCTTT.

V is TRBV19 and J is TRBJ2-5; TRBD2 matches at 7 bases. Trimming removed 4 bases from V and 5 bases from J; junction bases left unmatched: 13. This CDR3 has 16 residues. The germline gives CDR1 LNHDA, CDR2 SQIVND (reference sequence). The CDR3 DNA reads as TGTGCCAGTAGTACCCTGGGGGGGTCCCAAGGGGAGACCCAGTACTTC. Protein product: CASSTLGGSQGETQYF.

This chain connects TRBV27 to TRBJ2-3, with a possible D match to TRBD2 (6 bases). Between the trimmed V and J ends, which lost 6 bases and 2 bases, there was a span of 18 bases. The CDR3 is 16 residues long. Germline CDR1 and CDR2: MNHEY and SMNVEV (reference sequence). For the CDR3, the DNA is TGTGCCAGCAGCCCTTCCGGGACTCTTTACACAGATACGCAGTATTTT. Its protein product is CASSPSGTLYTDTQYF.

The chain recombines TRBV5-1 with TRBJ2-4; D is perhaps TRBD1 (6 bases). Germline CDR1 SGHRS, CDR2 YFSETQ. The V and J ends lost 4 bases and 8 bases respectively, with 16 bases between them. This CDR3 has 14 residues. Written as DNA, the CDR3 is TGCGCCAGCAGCCCTGGGACACCCGATGACATTCAGTACTTC. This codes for CASSPGTPDDIQYF. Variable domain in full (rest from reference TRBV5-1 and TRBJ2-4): KAGVTQTPRYLIKTRGQQVTLSCSPISGHRSVSWYQQTPGQGLQFLFEYFSETQRNKGNFPGRFSGRQFSNSRSEMNVSTLELGDSALYLCASSPGTPDDIQYFGAGTRLSVL.

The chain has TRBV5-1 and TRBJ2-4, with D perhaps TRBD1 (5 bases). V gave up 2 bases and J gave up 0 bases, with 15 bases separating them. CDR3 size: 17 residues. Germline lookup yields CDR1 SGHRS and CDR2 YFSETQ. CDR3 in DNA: TGCGCCAGCAGCTTTGACAGAGGATACCTAGCCAAAAACATTCAGTACTTC. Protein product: CASSFDRGYLAKNIQYF.

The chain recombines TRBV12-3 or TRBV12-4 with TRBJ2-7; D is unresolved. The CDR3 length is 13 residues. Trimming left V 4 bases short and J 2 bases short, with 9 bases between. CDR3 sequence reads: CASSYGRTYEQYF. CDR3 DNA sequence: TGTGCCAGCAGTTACGGCCGTACCTACGAGCAGTACTTC.

The CDR3 loop is CASSPSGGTDTQYF. As DNA, the CDR3 is TGTGCCAGCAGCCCGAGCGGGGGCACAGATACGCAGTATTTT. V gene TRBV3-1 (or the pseudogene TRBV3-2) combines with J gene TRBJ2-3; TRBD2 agrees at 7 bases. The germline V gene has CDR1 LGHDT and CDR2 YNNKEL (reference sequence). V shed 4 bases and J 1 base; nucleotides not matched to a gene: 2. The CDR3 contains 14 residues.

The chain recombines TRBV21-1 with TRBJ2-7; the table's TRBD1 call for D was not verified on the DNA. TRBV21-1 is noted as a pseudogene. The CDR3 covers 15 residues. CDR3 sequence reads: CASSKERQDPSEQYF. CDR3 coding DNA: TGTGCCAGCAGCAAAGAAAGACAGGATCCGAGCGAGCAGTACTTC.

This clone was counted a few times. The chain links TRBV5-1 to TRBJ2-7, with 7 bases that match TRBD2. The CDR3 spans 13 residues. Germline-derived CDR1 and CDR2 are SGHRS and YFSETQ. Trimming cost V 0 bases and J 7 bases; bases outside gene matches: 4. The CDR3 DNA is TGCGCCAGCAGCTTGGTGGGAGGGAGTGAGCAGTACTTC. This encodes CASSLVGGSEQYF.

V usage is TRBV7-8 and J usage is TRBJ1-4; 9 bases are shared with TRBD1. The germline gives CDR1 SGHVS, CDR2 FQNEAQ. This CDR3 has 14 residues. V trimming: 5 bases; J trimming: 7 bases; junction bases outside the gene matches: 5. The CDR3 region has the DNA TGTGCCAGCAGCCTACAGGGGGCCGGTGAAAAACTGTTTTTT. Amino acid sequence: CASSLQGAGEKLFF.

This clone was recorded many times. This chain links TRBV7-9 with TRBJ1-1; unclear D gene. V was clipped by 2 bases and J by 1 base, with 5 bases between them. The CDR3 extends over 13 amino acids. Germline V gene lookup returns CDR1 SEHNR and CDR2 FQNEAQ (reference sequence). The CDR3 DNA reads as TGTGCCAGCAGCTTACGCTCGAACACTGAAGCTTTCTTT. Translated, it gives CASSLRSNTEAFF.

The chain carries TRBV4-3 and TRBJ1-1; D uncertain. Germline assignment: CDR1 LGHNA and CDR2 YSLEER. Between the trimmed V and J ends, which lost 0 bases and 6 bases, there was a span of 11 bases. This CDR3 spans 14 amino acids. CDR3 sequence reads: CASSQEEWTAEAFF. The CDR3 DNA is TGCGCCAGCAGCCAAGAAGAGTGGACCGCTGAAGCTTTCTTT.

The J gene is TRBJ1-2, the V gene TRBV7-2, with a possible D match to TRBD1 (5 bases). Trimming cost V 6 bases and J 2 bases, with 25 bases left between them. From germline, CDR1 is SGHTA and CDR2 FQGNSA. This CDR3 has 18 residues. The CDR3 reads CASRDPRDSRFGNYGYTF. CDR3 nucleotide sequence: TGTGCCAGCAGAGATCCCCGGGACTCAAGATTCGGGAACTATGGCTACACCTTC.